This T cell receptor (beta chain) was found in a study of blood T cells in healthy people across ages. Study background: In model experiments, template switching was able to capture about one barcoded beta molecule for every two T cells that were present.

The study, taken as a whole, reports: Roughly linear age-related decline in beta diversity appeared, significant by age 40.

With respect to this clonotype: Its matching antigen is unknown.

With a J-beta primer mix and a sample-barcoded 5' primer, a second PCR ran roughly 6 to 11 cycles. A single record per CDR3 protein comes from TCRdb applying MiXCR to the 5' RACE reads. The table shows about 640,000 distinct CDR3 sequences, with around 43% occurring only once. This TCR came from a man older than 75 in good health. Sequencing was done on a sample of blood.

For the CDR3, the DNA is TGTGCCAGCAGCCAAACTTTATTTGTCCGGGACAATGAAAAACTGTTTTTT. As protein: CASSQTLFVRDNEKLFF. This chain uses TRBV4-2 with TRBJ1-4; TRBD1 is a possible D gene (5 bases). Germline assignment: CDR1 LGHNA and CDR2 YNFKEQ. Trimming took off 2 bases at V and 5 bases at J, with 18 bases between the two ends. This CDR3 comprises 17 residues.